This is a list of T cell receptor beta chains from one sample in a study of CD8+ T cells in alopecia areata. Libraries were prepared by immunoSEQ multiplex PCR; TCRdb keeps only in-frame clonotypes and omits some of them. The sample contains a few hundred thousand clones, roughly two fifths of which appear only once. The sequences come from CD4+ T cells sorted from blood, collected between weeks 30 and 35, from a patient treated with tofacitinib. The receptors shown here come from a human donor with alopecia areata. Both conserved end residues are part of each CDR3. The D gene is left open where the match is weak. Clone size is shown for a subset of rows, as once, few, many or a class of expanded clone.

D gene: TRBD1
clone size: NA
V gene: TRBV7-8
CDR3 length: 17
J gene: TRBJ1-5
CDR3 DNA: TGTGCCAGCAGCTCTTACTCCGGGACAGGGACTAATCAGCCCCAGCATTTT
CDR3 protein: CASSSYSGTGTNQPQHF

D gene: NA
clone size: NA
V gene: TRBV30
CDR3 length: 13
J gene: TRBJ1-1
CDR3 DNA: TGTGCCTGGAGTGCGGGGGCGAGCACTGAAGCTTTCTTT
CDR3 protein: CAWSAGASTEAFF

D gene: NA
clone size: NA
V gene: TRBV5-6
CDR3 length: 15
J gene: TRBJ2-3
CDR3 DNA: TGTGCCAGCAGCTTGGAACAGCCCGGCACAGATACGCAGTATTTT
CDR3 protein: CASSLEQPGTDTQYF

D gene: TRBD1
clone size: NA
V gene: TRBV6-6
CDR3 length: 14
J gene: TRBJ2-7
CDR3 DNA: TGTGCCAGCAGTAGGGGACAGGGTACTACGTTGCAGTACTTC
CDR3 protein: CASSRGQGTTLQYF

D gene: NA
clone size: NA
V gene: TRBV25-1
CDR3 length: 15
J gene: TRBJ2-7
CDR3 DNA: TGTGCCAGCACTAAATTCGATGGACTTACCTACGAGCAGTACTTC
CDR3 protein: CASTKFDGLTYEQYF

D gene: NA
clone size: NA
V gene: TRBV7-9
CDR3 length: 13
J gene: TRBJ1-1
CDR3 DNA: TGTGCCAGCAGTGAACAGGGGAACACTGAAGCTTTCTTT
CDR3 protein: CASSEQGNTEAFF

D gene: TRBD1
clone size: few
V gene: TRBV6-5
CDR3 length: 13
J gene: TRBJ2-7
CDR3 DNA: TGTGCCAGCAGTTGGGACAGGCGCTACGAGCAGTACTTC
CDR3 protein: CASSWDRRYEQYF

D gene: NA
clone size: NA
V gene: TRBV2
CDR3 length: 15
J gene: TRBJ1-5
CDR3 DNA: TGTGCCAGCAGTCAATCGTACAGGAGCAATCAGCCCCAGCATTTT
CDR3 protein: CASSQSYRSNQPQHF

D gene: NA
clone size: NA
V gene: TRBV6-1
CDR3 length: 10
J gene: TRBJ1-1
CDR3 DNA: TGTGCCAGCAGTAAAACTGAAGCTTTCTTT
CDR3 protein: CASSKTEAFF

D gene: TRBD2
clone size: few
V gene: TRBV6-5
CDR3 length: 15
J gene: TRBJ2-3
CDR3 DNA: TGTGCCAGCAGTCTAGCGGGGGCCCGCACAGATACGCAGTATTTT
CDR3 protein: CASSLAGARTDTQYF

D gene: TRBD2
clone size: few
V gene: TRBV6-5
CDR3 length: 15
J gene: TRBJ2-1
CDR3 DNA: TGTGCCAGCAGCCAAGAACGGGGGGGGGACAATGAGCAGTTCTTC
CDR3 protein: CASSQERGGDNEQFF

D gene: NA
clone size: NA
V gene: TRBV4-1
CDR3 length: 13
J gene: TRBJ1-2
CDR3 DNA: TGCGCCAGCAGCCAAGTGGGGGCAGGGGGCTACACCTTC
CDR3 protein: CASSQVGAGGYTF

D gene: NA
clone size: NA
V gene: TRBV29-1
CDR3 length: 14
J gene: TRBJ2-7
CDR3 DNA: TGCAGCGTTGATAGGGCCGGATACTCCTACGAGCAGTACTTC
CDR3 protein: CSVDRAGYSYEQYF

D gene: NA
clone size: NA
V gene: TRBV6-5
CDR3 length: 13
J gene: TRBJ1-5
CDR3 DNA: TGTGCCAGCAGCCGAACCTCAAATCAGCCCCAGCATTTT
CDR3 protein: CASSRTSNQPQHF

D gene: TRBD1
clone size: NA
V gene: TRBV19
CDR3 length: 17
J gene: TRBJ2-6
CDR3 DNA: TGTGCCAGTAGTCCGAGACAGGGGAGGTCTGGGGCCAACGTCCTGACTTTC
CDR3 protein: CASSPRQGRSGANVLTF

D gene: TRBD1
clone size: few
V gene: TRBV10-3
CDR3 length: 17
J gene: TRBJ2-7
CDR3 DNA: TGTGCCATCAGACAGAGCGGGACAGGGCAACAATCCTACGAGCAGTACTTC
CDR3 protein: CAIRQSGTGQQSYEQYF

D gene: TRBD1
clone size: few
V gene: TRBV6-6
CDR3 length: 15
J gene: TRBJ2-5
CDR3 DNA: TGTGCCAGCATCCTGGACAGGGGATCAGTAAAGACCCAGTACTTC
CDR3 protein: CASILDRGSVKTQYF

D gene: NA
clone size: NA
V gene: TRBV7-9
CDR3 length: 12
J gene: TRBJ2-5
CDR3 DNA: TGTGCCAGCAGCTTAGATCAGGCGACCCAGTACTTC
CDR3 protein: CASSLDQATQYF

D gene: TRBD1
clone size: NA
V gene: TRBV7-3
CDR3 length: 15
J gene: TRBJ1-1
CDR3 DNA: TGTGCCAGCAGCTCCTCCGGGACAGGGAACACTGAAGCTTTCTTT
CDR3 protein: CASSSSGTGNTEAFF

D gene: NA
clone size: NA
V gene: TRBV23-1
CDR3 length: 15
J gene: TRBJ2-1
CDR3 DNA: TGCGCCAGCATTGACAATCAGGGACAAAACAATGAGCAGTTCTTC
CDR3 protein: CASIDNQGQNNEQFF

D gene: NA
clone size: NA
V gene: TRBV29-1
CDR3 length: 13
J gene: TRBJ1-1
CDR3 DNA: TGCAGCGTTGCTGGGTTGGGACACCCTGAAGCTTTCTTT
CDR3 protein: CSVAGLGHPEAFF

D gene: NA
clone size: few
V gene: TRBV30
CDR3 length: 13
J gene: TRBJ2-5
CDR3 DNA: TGTGCCTCCTCTGGTCGTGGATGGGGGACCCAGTACTTC
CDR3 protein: CASSGRGWGTQYF

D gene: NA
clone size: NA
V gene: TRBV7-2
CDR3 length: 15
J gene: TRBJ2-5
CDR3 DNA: TGTGCCAGCAGCTTCCGACAGCGGAACCAAGAGACCCAGTACTTC
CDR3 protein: CASSFRQRNQETQYF

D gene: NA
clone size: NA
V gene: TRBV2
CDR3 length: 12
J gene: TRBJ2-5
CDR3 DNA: TGTGCCAGCGCTTTGGCGGGAGAGACCCAGTACTTC
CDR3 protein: CASALAGETQYF

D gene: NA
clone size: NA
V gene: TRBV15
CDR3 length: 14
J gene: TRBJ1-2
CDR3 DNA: TGTGCCACCAGCAGAGAACGATCTTCGGGTGGCTACACCTTC
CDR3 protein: CATSRERSSGGYTF

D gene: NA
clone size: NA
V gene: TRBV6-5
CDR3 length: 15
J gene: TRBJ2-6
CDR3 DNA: TGTGCCAGCAGTTTGGGGGCAGCTGGGGCCAACGTCCTGACTTTC
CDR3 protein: CASSLGAAGANVLTF

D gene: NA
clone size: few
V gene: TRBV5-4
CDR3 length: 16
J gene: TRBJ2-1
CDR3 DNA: TGTGCCAGCAGCCCGGGGGGACGGGGGGCCCTAGGTGAGCAGTTCTTC
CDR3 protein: CASSPGGRGALGEQFF

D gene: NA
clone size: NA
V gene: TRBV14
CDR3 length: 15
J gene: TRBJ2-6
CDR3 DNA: TGTGCCAGCAGCCGCAGCGATACTGGGGCCAACGTCCTGACTTTC
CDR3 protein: CASSRSDTGANVLTF

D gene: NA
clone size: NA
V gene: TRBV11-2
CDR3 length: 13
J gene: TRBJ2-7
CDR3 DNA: TGTGCCAGTAATGGCCAGAGCTCTTACGAGCAGTACTTC
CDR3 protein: CASNGQSSYEQYF

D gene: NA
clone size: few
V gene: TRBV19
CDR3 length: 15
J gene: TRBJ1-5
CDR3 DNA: TGTGCCAGTAGTGTACAGTCGGGGTGGAATCAGCCCCAGCATTTT
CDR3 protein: CASSVQSGWNQPQHF

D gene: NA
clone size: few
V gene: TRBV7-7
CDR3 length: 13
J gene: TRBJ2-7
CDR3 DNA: TGTGCCAGCAGCCCAGGAAGACCCTACGAGCAGTACTTC
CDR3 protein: CASSPGRPYEQYF

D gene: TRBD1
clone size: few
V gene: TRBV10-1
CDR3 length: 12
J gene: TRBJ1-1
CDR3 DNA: TGCGCCAGCGGGGACAGGAACACTGAAGCTTTCTTT
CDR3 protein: CASGDRNTEAFF